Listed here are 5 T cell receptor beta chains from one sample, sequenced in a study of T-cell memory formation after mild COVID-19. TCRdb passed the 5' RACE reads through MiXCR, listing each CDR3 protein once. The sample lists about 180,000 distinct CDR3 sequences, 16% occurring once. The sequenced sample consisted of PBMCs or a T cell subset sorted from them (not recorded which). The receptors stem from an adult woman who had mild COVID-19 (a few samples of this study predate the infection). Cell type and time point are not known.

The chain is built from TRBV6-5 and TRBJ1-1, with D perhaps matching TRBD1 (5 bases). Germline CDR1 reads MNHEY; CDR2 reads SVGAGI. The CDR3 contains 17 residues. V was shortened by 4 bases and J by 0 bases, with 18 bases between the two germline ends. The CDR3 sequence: CASSSHRGTFLNTEAFF. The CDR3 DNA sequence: TGTGCCAGCAGTTCCCACCGGGGGACTTTTTTGAACACTGAAGCTTTCTTT.

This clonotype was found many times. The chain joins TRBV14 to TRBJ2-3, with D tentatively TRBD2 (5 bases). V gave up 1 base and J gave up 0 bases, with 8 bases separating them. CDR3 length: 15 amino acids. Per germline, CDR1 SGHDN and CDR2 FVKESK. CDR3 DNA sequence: TGTGCCAGCAGCCAAGCCGCGGGCAGCACAGATACGCAGTATTTT. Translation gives CASSQAAGSTDTQYF.

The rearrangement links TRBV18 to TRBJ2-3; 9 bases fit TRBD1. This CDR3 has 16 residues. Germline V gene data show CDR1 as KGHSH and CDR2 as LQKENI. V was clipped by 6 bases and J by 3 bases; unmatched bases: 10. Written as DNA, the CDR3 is TGTGCCAGCTCGCCGCCCGGGACAGGGAGAACAGATACGCAGTATTTT. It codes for CASSPPGTGRTDTQYF. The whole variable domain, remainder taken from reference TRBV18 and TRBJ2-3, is NAGVMQNPRHLVRRRGQEARLRCSPMKGHSHVYWYRQLPEEGLKFMVYLQKENIIDESGMPKERFSAEFPKEGPSILRIQQVVRGDSAAYFCASSPPGTGRTDTQYFGPGTRLTVL.

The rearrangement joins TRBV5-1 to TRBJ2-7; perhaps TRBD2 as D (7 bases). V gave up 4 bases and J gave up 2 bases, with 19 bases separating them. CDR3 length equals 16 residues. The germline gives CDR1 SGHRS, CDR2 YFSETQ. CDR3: CASSQDSGGKTYEQYF. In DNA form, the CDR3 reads TGCGCCAGCAGCCAAGATTCGGGGGGCAAGACCTACGAGCAGTACTTC.

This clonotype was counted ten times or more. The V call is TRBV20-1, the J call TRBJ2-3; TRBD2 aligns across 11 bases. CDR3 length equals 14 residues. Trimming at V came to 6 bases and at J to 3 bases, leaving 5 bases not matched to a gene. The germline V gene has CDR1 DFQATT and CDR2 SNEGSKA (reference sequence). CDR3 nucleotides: TGCAGTGCCTTTACTAGCGGGAGTACAGATACGCAGTATTTT. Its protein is CSAFTSGSTDTQYF.